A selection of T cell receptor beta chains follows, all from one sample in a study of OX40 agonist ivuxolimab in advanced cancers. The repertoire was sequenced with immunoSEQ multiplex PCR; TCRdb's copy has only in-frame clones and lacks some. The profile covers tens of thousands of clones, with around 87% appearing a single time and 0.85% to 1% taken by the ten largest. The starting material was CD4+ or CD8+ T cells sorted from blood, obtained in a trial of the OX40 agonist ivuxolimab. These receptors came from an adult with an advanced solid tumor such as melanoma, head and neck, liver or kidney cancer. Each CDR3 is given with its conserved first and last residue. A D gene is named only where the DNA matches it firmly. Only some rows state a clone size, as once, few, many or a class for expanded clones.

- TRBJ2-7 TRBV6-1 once TGTGCCAGCAGTCGTGTCAGGGGAAGTGGGTACGAGCAGTACTTC CASSRVRGSGYEQYF
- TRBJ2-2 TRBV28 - TGTGCCAGCAGTTTAACCAGGCCGAACACCGGGGAGCTGTTTTTT CASSLTRPNTGELFF
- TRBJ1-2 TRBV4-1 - TGCGCCAGCAGCCAAGGCGAGACAGAGAACTATGGCTACACCTTC CASSQGETENYGYTF
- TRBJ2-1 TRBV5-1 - TGCGCCAGCAGCTTGGACGGGGTGTCGGATGAGCAGTTCTTC CASSLDGVSDEQFF
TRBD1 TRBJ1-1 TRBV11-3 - TGTGCCAGCAGCTTAGGGACAGGGAGGGACACTGAAGCTTTCTTT CASSLGTGRDTEAFF
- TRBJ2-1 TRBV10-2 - TGCGCCAGCAGTGAAACTTCAGGATACAATGAGCAGTTCTTC CASSETSGYNEQFF
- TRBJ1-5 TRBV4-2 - TGTGCCAGCAGCCAAGAAGGGCGGGCGGGACAGCCCCAGCATTTT CASSQEGRAGQPQHF
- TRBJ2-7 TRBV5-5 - TGTGCCAGCAGCCACAGCGTAGGAGGAGACTACGAGCAGTACTTC CASSHSVGGDYEQYF
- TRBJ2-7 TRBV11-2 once TGTGCCAGCAGTTTAGTCAGGGAACGCTACGAGCAGTACTTC CASSLVRERYEQYF
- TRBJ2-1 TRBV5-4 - TGTGCCAGCAGCAGAAGAGTGGGTTTCGGCAATGAGCAGTTCTTC CASSRRVGFGNEQFF
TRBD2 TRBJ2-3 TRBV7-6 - TGTGCCAGCAGCTCTAGACCCGGGACTAGCGGGAGGCGTGATACGCAGTATTTT CASSSRPGTSGRRDTQYF
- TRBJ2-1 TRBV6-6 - TGTGCCAGCAGCGGAGGGTTGCATGAGCAGTTCTTC CASSGGLHEQFF
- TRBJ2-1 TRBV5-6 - TGTGCCAGCAGCTTGCGGCAGGGGGGCACCTCCTACAATGAGCAGTTCTTC CASSLRQGGTSYNEQFF
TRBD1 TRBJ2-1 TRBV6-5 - TGTGCCAGCAGTTACTTCGACAGGGGCGAGCAGTTCTTC CASSYFDRGEQFF
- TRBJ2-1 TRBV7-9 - TGTGCCAGCAGCTTCGGCACAGGAGGCGATGAGCAGTTCTTC CASSFGTGGDEQFF
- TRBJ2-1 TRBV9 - TGTGCCAGCAGCGTGGGGGGGCCTCTCCCCAATGAGCAGTTCTTC CASSVGGPLPNEQFF
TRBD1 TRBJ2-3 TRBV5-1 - TGCGCCAGCAGCTCCGGGACAGGGTACACAGATACGCAGTATTTT CASSSGTGYTDTQYF
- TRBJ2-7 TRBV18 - TGTGCCAGCTCAGATCGTTCTCGGAGGCCCACCTACGAGCAGTACTTC CASSDRSRRPTYEQYF
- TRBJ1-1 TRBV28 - TGTGCCAGCAGCCCCGCTTGGAACACTGAAGCTTTCTTT CASSPAWNTEAFF
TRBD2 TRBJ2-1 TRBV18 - TGTGCCAGCTCACCACCTAGCGGGAGATCGAATGAGCAGTTCTTC CASSPPSGRSNEQFF
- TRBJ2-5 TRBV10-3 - TGTGCCATCAGCGCGACTAGGGGTGAGACCCAGTACTTC CAISATRGETQYF
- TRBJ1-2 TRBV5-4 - TGTGCCAGCAGCAGTGCGACAGCCGGGGCTTATGGCTACACCTTC CASSSATAGAYGYTF
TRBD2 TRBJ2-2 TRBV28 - TGTGCCAGCGGAACAGCGGGGGTTATAGACACCGGGGAGCTGTTTTTT CASGTAGVIDTGELFF
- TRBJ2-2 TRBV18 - TGTGCCAGCTCACCAACAGGGCGTCCGGACACCGGGGAGCTGTTTTTT CASSPTGRPDTGELFF
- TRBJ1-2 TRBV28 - TGTGCCAGCAGTTTCCCCAGGCGAGCTAACTATGGCTACACCTTC CASSFPRRANYGYTF
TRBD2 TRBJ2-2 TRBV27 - TGTGCCAGCAGCAGACCGGGACTAGCGGGAGGGAACACCGGGGAGCTGTTTTTT CASSRPGLAGGNTGELFF
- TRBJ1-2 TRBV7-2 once TGTGCCAGCAGCTCGAACCGCTATGGCTACACCTTC CASSSNRYGYTF
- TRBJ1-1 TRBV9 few TGTGCCAGCAGCGTAGGGGACGGCACTGAAGCTTTCTTT CASSVGDGTEAFF
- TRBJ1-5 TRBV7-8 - TGTGCCAGCAGCTTAAGCGGCGGTACACCCGCCGATCAGCCCCAGCATTTT CASSLSGGTPADQPQHF
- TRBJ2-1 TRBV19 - TGTGCCAGTAGTCGGGGGCAGAATGAGCAGTTCTTC CASSRGQNEQFF
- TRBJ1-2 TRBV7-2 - TGTGCCAGCAGCTTAGCGTCGGGGCCCACTAACTATGGCTACACCTTC CASSLASGPTNYGYTF
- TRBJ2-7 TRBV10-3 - TGTGCCATCAGTGAGTCGGCCGGGCAGGGAGGATACGAGCAGTACTTC CAISESAGQGGYEQYF
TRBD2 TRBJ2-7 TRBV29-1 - TGCAGCGGGGGGGGGACCCCGTCCTACGAGCAGTACTTC CSGGGTPSYEQYF
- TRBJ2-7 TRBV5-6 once TGTGCCAGCAGCTTGGAGGGTTTGGGGCAGTACTTC CASSLEGLGQYF
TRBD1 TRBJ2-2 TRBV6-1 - TGTGCCAGCAGTGAACCCGGGACAGTTAACACCGGGGAGCTGTTTTTT CASSEPGTVNTGELFF
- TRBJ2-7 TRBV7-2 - TGTGCCAGCAGCCGGCCTAGGGACTACGAGCAGTACTTC CASSRPRDYEQYF
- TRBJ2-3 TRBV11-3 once TGTGCCAGCAGCTCCCTAGGCCCCGGCACAGATACGCAGTATTTT CASSSLGPGTDTQYF
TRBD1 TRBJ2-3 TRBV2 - TGTGCCAGCAGCCTGAGCGGACAGGGCCCAGATACGCAGTATTTT CASSLSGQGPDTQYF
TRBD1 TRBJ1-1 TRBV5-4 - TGTGCCAGCAGCCCGCGACAGGGTGGGTTTGGGACTGAAGCTTTCTTT CASSPRQGGFGTEAFF
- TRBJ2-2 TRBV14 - TGTGCCAGCACTCGGGTAGGGGTCGTCGGGGAGCTGTTTTTT CASTRVGVVGELFF
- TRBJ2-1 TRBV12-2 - TGTGCAAGTCGCTTAGCCTCTATGGCGAAGCAGTTCTTC CASRLASMAKQFF
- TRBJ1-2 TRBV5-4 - TGTGCCAGCAGCAAGGACACAGCTAACTATGGCTACACCTTC CASSKDTANYGYTF
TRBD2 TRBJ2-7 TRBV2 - TGTGCCAGCAGTGGATTCGGGCTAGCGGGTTCGGGGGTGTACTTC CASSGFGLAGSGVYF
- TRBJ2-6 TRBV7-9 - TGTGCCAGCAGCTTAGCGGCGGCCAACGTCCTGACTTTC CASSLAAANVLTF
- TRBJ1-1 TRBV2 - TGTGCCAGCAGTGAAGCGGGGCGCGCGGGGCCTGAAGCTTTCTTT CASSEAGRAGPEAFF